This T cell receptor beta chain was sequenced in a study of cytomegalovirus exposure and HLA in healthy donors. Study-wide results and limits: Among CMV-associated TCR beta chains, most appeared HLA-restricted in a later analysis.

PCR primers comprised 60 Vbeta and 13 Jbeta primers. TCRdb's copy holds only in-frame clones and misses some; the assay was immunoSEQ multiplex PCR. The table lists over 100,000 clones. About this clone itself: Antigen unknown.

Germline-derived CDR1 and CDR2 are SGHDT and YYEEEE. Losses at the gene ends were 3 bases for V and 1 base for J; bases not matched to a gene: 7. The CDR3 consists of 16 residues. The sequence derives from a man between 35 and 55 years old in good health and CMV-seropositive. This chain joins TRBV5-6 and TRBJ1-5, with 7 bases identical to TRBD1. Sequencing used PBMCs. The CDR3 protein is CASSSQDRRSNQPQHF. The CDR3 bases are TGTGCCAGCAGCTCTCAGGACAGGCGAAGCAATCAGCCCCAGCATTTT.